Below, 25 T cell receptor beta chains from the same sample are listed, as sequenced in a study of T cell responses to AZD1222 COVID-19 vaccine. The assay was immunoSEQ multiplex PCR, and TCRdb's table has in-frame clones only and misses some. The table shows over 110,000 clones, with around nine tenths occurring only once. The sequences come from peripheral blood, collected 28 days after the second AZD1222 dose. The receptor set was obtained from an adult who received the AZD1222 COVID-19 vaccine.

CDR3 DNA: TGTGCCATCAGGGCGGACTCCTACGAGCAGTACTTC. It specifies CAIRADSYEQYF. This chain links TRBV10-3 with TRBJ2-7, with D hard to call. Trimming pared 6 bases from V and 0 bases from J, leaving 6 bases between. CDR1 ENHRY and CDR2 SYGVKD come from the germline V gene. The CDR3 has 12 residues.

The chain is built from TRBV27 and TRBJ1-2; 7 positions agree with TRBD1. V trimming: 7 bases; J trimming: 6 bases; junction bases outside the gene matches: 5. Germline assignment: CDR1 MNHEY and CDR2 SMNVEV (reference sequence). This CDR3 spans 12 amino acids. CDR3 in amino acids: CASTDRVHGYTF. The CDR3 coding sequence is TGTGCCAGCACAGACAGGGTACATGGCTACACCTTC.

This rearrangement joins TRBV5-1 to TRBJ1-4; tentatively, D is TRBD1 (6 bases). CDR1 and CDR2 (germline): SGHRS, YFSETQ. V was pared by 4 bases and J by 8 bases, with 9 bases between. This CDR3 has 12 residues. The CDR3 nucleotides are TGCGCCAGCAGCCTAACAGGGGAAAAACTGTTTTTT. Translated: CASSLTGEKLFF.

CDR3 residues: CAWSPPGASNQPQHF. The CDR3 nucleotides are TGTGCCTGGAGTCCCCCGGGGGCTTCCAATCAGCCCCAGCATTTT. The chain employs TRBV30 and TRBJ1-5; perhaps TRBD1 as D (6 bases). This CDR3 spans 15 amino acids. Germline-derived CDR1 and CDR2 are GTSNPN and SVGIG (reference sequence). V lost 2 bases and J lost 3, with 14 bases in between.

This chain's CDR3 is CASSPRENQETQYF. The CDR3 bases are TGCGCCAGCAGCCCGCGGGAGAACCAAGAGACCCAGTACTTC. The V call is TRBV4-1, the J call TRBJ2-5; the match to TRBD2 covers 7 bases. Trimming removed 4 bases from V and 0 bases from J; junction bases left unmatched: 2. Germline-derived CDR1 and CDR2 are MGHRA and YSYEKL. This CDR3 contains 14 residues.

The chain uses TRBV6-2 or TRBV6-3 and TRBJ1-5; D gene ambiguous. The CDR3 extends over 16 amino acids. V was shortened by 2 bases and J by 0 bases, with 11 bases between the two germline ends. In germline, CDR1 is MNHEY, CDR2 SVGEGT. The chain's CDR3 is CASSYIGLASNQPQHF. The CDR3 coding sequence is TGTGCCAGCAGTTACATCGGGCTGGCTAGCAATCAGCCCCAGCATTTT.

V gene TRBV7-9 combines with J gene TRBJ2-2, with 7 bases that match TRBD2. V lost 2 bases to trimming and J lost 4 bases; unmatched junction nucleotides: 7. CDR1 SEHNR and CDR2 FQNEAQ come from the germline V gene (reference sequence). This CDR3 has 16 residues. Here the CDR3 reads CASSLWGGSGTGELFF. The CDR3 DNA is TGTGCCAGCAGCTTATGGGGCGGGAGTGGCACCGGGGAGCTGTTTTTT. Full variable domain (missing parts from reference TRBV7-9 and TRBJ2-2): DTGVSQNPRHKITKRGQNVTFRCDPISEHNRLYWYRQTLGQGPEFLTYFQNEAQLEKSRLLSDRFSAERPKGSFSTLEIQRTEQGDSAMYLCASSLWGGSGTGELFFGEGSRLTVL.

The rearrangement links TRBV5-1 to TRBJ2-1; 12 bases are a match to TRBD1. This CDR3 is 16 amino acids long. Germline CDR1 SGHRS, CDR2 YFSETQ. V was clipped by 2 bases and J by 7 bases; unmatched bases: 7. CDR3: CASSFSGTGGFNEQFF. The CDR3 DNA reads as TGCGCCAGCAGCTTTAGCGGGACAGGGGGCTTTAATGAGCAGTTCTTC.

The rearrangement links TRBV4-2 to TRBJ2-2, with no clear D. Germline V gene data show CDR1 as LGHNA and CDR2 as YNFKEQ. The V and J ends lost 0 bases and 6 bases respectively, with 14 bases between them. The CDR3 has 16 residues. Written as DNA, the CDR3 is TGTGCCAGCAGCCAAGAAGTAGGAAGAAAACCCGGGGAGCTGTTTTTT. Its translation is CASSQEVGRKPGELFF.

The gene calls are TRBV19 and TRBJ2-5; 9 bases agree with TRBD1. The CDR3 is 13 residues long. J was trimmed by 5 bases and V by 7 bases; bases with no gene match: 5. Germline values: CDR1 LNHDA, CDR2 SQIVND (reference sequence). CDR3 nucleotide sequence: TGTGCCAGTACCTCACAGGGGGCGGAGACCCAGTACTTC. Its translation: CASTSQGAETQYF.

The chain links TRBV15 to TRBJ2-2, with D perhaps assigned TRBD1 or TRBD2 (5 bases each). The CDR3 length is 16 residues. CDR1 and CDR2 (germline): LNHNV, YYDKDF (reference sequence). Trimming cost V 0 bases and J 4 bases, with 12 bases left between them. The CDR3 coding sequence is TGTGCCACCAGCAGAGATCGAGGGACGGCCACCGGGGAGCTGTTTTTT. It codes for CATSRDRGTATGELFF.

This sequence joins TRBV19 and TRBJ1-5, with 9 bases that match TRBD1. Germline lookup yields CDR1 LNHDA and CDR2 SQIVND (reference sequence). This CDR3 spans 14 amino acids. The V gene end was trimmed by 2 bases and the J gene end by 7 bases; junction bases not matched to a gene: 3. The chain's CDR3 is CASSITGGGQPQHF. CDR3 bases: TGTGCCAGTAGTATAACAGGGGGCGGCCAGCCCCAGCATTTT.

J is TRBJ2-1 and V is TRBV7-6, with 9 bases matching TRBD2. Germline lookup yields CDR1 SGHVS and CDR2 FNYEAQ. There are 20 residues in the CDR3. J was trimmed by 0 bases and V by 1 base; bases with no gene match: 13. CDR3 protein: CASSLDVWLAGLGSYNEQFF. CDR3 nucleotide sequence: TGTGCCAGCAGCTTAGATGTGTGGCTAGCGGGGCTGGGCTCCTACAATGAGCAGTTCTTC.

The gene calls are TRBV6-5 and TRBJ1-1, with D uncertain. V lost 6 bases and J lost 0, with 14 bases in between. Germline-derived CDR1 and CDR2 are MNHEY and SVGAGI. This CDR3 region has 15 residues. The CDR3 coding sequence is TGTGCCAGCAGCCCATCGGACGGCCTGAACACTGAAGCTTTCTTT. Its translation is CASSPSDGLNTEAFF.

The chain is built from TRBV19 and TRBJ2-3; TRBD2 agrees at 9 bases. Germline V lookup: CDR1 LNHDA, CDR2 SQIVND (reference sequence). Trimming removed 5 bases from V and 1 base from J; junction bases left unmatched: 4. The CDR3 totals 15 residues. CDR3 sequence (DNA): TGTGCCAGTAGTGTCAGACTAGCGGGCACAGATACGCAGTATTTT. The encoded protein is CASSVRLAGTDTQYF.

The genes are TRBV19 and TRBJ1-5, with D tentatively TRBD1 (6 bases). CDR1 and CDR2 (germline): LNHDA, SQIVND (reference sequence). V lost 4 bases and J 6 bases, leaving 10 bases between the germline ends. The CDR3 has 13 residues. CDR3 bases: TGTGCCAGTAGTAGTTCACAGGGTCAGCCCCAGCATTTT. Amino acid sequence: CASSSSQGQPQHF.

This clone was seen just once. J is TRBJ1-1 and V is TRBV2; 9 bases are shared with TRBD1. CDR3 length equals 19 residues. The ends lost 3 bases at V and 0 bases at J; junction bases unmatched: 14. CDR1 is SNHLY and CDR2 is FYNNEI in the germline V gene. The CDR3 DNA reads TGTGCCAGCAGTGATCCCGGGACAGGGAAGGGTGCCTTGAACACTGAAGCTTTCTTT. Its translation: CASSDPGTGKGALNTEAFF.

In DNA form, the CDR3 reads TGCGCCAGCAGCTCCACAGGGGGCGCTGAGAATGAGCAGTTCTTC. Protein product: CASSSTGGAENEQFF. The J gene is TRBJ2-1, the V gene TRBV5-1, with 9 bases lining up with TRBD1. Germline loops: CDR1 SGHRS, CDR2 YFSETQ. J was trimmed by 7 bases and V by 3 bases; bases with no gene match: 8. The CDR3 consists of 15 residues.

J is TRBJ2-7 and V is TRBV2, with D perhaps matching TRBD2 (6 bases). This CDR3 spans 12 amino acids. From germline, CDR1 is SNHLY and CDR2 FYNNEI. V was clipped by 4 bases and J by 6 bases, with 10 bases between them. The CDR3 is CASSARRGEQYV. The CDR3 region has the DNA TGTGCCAGCAGTGCCCGGAGGGGCGAGCAGTACGTC.

Of note for this clone: The germline gene is not matched at one end of the junction; a read error may be the cause. The chain recombines TRBV2 with TRBJ2-7, with a possible D match to TRBD1 (6 bases). There are 14 residues in the CDR3. Germline CDR1 and CDR2: SNHLY and FYNNEI. This CDR3 is CASGDRRSSYEQYF. The CDR3 region has the DNA TGTGCCAGCGGTGACAGGAGGAGCTCCTACGAGCAGTACTTC. Full variable domain (remainder filled in from reference TRBV2 and TRBJ2-7): EPEVTQTPSHQVTQMGQEVILRCVPISNHLYFYWYRQILGQKVEFLVSFYNNEISEKSEIFDDQFSVERPDGSNFTLKIRSTKLEDSAMYFCASGDRRSSYEQYFGPGTRLTVT.

The genes are TRBV3-1 (or the pseudogene TRBV3-2) and TRBJ1-1; no clear D. Germline V gene sequence: CDR1 LGHDT, CDR2 YNNKEL (reference sequence). V dropped 0 bases and J dropped 11 bases, with 16 bases sitting between them. CDR3 size: 14 residues. CDR3 residues: CASSQEVPPGAAFF. The CDR3 region has the DNA TGTGCCAGCAGCCAAGAAGTCCCCCCGGGCGCTGCTTTCTTT.

The J gene is TRBJ1-1, the V gene TRBV5-4; tentatively, D is TRBD1 (5 bases). The germline V gene encodes CDR1 SGHNT and CDR2 YYREEE (reference sequence). The germline V and J ends were trimmed by 4 bases and 3 bases, with 13 bases remaining between them. The CDR3 has 14 amino acids. CDR3 amino acids: CASSRTLTDTEAFF. The CDR3 bases are TGTGCCAGCAGCCGGACACTTACGGACACTGAAGCTTTCTTT.

V gene TRBV19 combines with J gene TRBJ1-1; D not resolved. The V and J ends lost 7 bases and 0 bases respectively, with 9 bases between them. This CDR3 region has 13 residues. Looked up from germline, CDR1 is LNHDA and CDR2 is SQIVND (reference sequence). The CDR3 protein is CASNPHLNTEAFF. CDR3 in DNA: TGTGCCAGTAACCCCCACCTGAACACTGAAGCTTTCTTT.

V gene TRBV19 combines with J gene TRBJ1-1, with 7 nucleotides matching TRBD1. The germline V gene encodes CDR1 LNHDA and CDR2 SQIVND (reference sequence). The CDR3 runs to 12 residues. The V segment lost 3 bases and the J segment 11 bases; nucleotides outside the gene matches: 6. CDR3 protein: CASSIGQVFAFF. For the CDR3, the DNA is TGTGCCAGTAGTATCGGACAGGTCTTTGCTTTCTTT.

The gene calls are TRBV10-3 and TRBJ2-5, with D perhaps matching TRBD1 (6 bases). The CDR3 runs 13 residues. V was shortened by 8 bases and J by 4 bases, with 14 bases between the two germline ends. The germline V gene encodes CDR1 ENHRY and CDR2 SYGVKD. The CDR3 loop is CAIRLSQGETQYF. As DNA, the CDR3 is TGTGCCATCCGACTATCACAGGGAGAGACCCAGTACTTC.